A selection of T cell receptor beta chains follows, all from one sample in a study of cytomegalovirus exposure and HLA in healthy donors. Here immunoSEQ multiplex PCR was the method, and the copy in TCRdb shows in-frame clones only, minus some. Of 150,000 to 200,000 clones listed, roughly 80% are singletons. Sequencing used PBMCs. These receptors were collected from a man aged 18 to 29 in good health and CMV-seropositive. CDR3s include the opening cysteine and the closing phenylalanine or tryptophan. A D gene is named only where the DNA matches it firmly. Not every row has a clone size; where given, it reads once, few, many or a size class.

cdr3_nt: TGTGCCAGCAGTACTGGGGGGGCGAAAGAGACCCAGTACTTC
cdr3_aa: CASSTGGAKETQYF
j_call: TRBJ2-5
clone_size: -
d_call: -
v_call: TRBV6-6

cdr3_nt: TGCGCCAGCAGCGACCCCCTCCGGCAGGGGGCTTGGGGCTACACCTTC
cdr3_aa: CASSDPLRQGAWGYTF
j_call: TRBJ1-2
clone_size: -
d_call: TRBD1
v_call: TRBV5-1

cdr3_nt: TGTGCCACCAGCAACCCGGCGGTTCAAGAGACCCAGTACTTC
cdr3_aa: CATSNPAVQETQYF
j_call: TRBJ2-5
clone_size: -
d_call: -
v_call: TRBV15

cdr3_nt: TGTGCCAGCAGCCAAACTAGTTTCTCCTACAATGAGCAGTTCTTC
cdr3_aa: CASSQTSFSYNEQFF
j_call: TRBJ2-1
clone_size: -
d_call: -
v_call: TRBV27

cdr3_nt: TGTGCCAGCGGTGACAGGTACGAAAACACCATATATTTT
cdr3_aa: CASGDRYENTIYF
j_call: TRBJ1-3
clone_size: -
d_call: -
v_call: TRBV9

cdr3_nt: TGTGCCAGCAGCTTGGGACGGGGGTCCTACGAGCAGTACTTC
cdr3_aa: CASSLGRGSYEQYF
j_call: TRBJ2-7
clone_size: -
d_call: -
v_call: TRBV7-2

cdr3_nt: TGTGCCAGCAGCTCGACAGGGTTGGGCGGAAACACCATATATTTT
cdr3_aa: CASSSTGLGGNTIYF
j_call: TRBJ1-3
clone_size: -
d_call: TRBD1
v_call: TRBV13

cdr3_nt: TGCAGCGTTGATGGAGCGGCGGACGGGGGGGGGAATGAGCAGTTCTTC
cdr3_aa: CSVDGAADGGGNEQFF
j_call: TRBJ2-1
clone_size: once
d_call: TRBD2
v_call: TRBV29-1

cdr3_nt: TGTGCCAGCAGTTTAAGAGGGAGCCCCTACGAGCAGTACTTC
cdr3_aa: CASSLRGSPYEQYF
j_call: TRBJ2-7
clone_size: once
d_call: -
v_call: TRBV27

cdr3_nt: TGTGCCAGCAGCTTGGGGCAGCTCGAGCAGTACTTC
cdr3_aa: CASSLGQLEQYF
j_call: TRBJ2-7
clone_size: few
d_call: -
v_call: TRBV7-2

cdr3_nt: TGCAGTGCTAGGCGGGTCTACGAGCAGTACTTC
cdr3_aa: CSARRVYEQYF
j_call: TRBJ2-7
clone_size: -
d_call: -
v_call: TRBV20-1

cdr3_nt: TGTGCCAGTAGTATACTAGCGGGAGGGAGAATAGCCAAAAACATTCAGTACTTC
cdr3_aa: CASSILAGGRIAKNIQYF
j_call: TRBJ2-4
clone_size: -
d_call: TRBD2
v_call: TRBV19

cdr3_nt: TGCGCCAGCAGTGACGGGCTCGGGGGGCGCTTAATAGGCTACACCTTC
cdr3_aa: CASSDGLGGRLIGYTF
j_call: TRBJ1-2
clone_size: -
d_call: -
v_call: TRBV10-2

cdr3_nt: TGCGCCAGCAGCTTGACAGCTGGGTATAACACTGAAGCTTTCTTT
cdr3_aa: CASSLTAGYNTEAFF
j_call: TRBJ1-1
clone_size: -
d_call: -
v_call: TRBV5-1

cdr3_nt: TGTGCCAGCAGCTTCCCCAGAGTGAGGACAGGCGGTATAAACTATGGCTACACCTTC
cdr3_aa: CASSFPRVRTGGINYGYTF
j_call: TRBJ1-2
clone_size: -
d_call: TRBD1
v_call: TRBV7-9

cdr3_nt: TGTGCCAGCAGGGGGACAGGAAACACCATATATTTT
cdr3_aa: CASRGTGNTIYF
j_call: TRBJ1-3
clone_size: -
d_call: -
v_call: TRBV9

cdr3_nt: TGTGCCAGTAGGCGGGAGGCAGCTCTTGATCAGCCCCAGCATTTT
cdr3_aa: CASRREAALDQPQHF
j_call: TRBJ1-5
clone_size: once
d_call: -
v_call: TRBV19

cdr3_nt: TGCGCCAGCAGCCAAGATCGGCAGGGAGGCAATGAGCAGTTCTTC
cdr3_aa: CASSQDRQGGNEQFF
j_call: TRBJ2-1
clone_size: once
d_call: -
v_call: TRBV4-3

cdr3_nt: TGTGCCAGCAGCCCTAATTTTAGCTCCTACAATGAGCAGTTCTTC
cdr3_aa: CASSPNFSSYNEQFF
j_call: TRBJ2-1
clone_size: -
d_call: -
v_call: TRBV11-2

cdr3_nt: TGTGCCAGCAGCGTAGGGACTAGCGGATACAATGAGCAGTTCTTC
cdr3_aa: CASSVGTSGYNEQFF
j_call: TRBJ2-1
clone_size: -
d_call: TRBD2
v_call: TRBV9

cdr3_nt: TGTGCCAGCACCCCGGGACTAGCGGGTACAGAGCAGTACTTC
cdr3_aa: CASTPGLAGTEQYF
j_call: TRBJ2-7
clone_size: -
d_call: TRBD2
v_call: TRBV7-2

cdr3_nt: TGTGCCAGCTCTAGTCAGGGGTCTGGCTATGGCTACACCTTC
cdr3_aa: CASSSQGSGYGYTF
j_call: TRBJ1-2
clone_size: -
d_call: -
v_call: TRBV18

cdr3_nt: TGTGCCAGCAGTTATAGCGGGAGTGGGGCAGATACGCAGTATTTT
cdr3_aa: CASSYSGSGADTQYF
j_call: TRBJ2-3
clone_size: -
d_call: TRBD2
v_call: TRBV6-6

cdr3_nt: TGTGCCATCAGGGACCCGGGACAGGGAGGTACTGAAGCTTTCTTT
cdr3_aa: CAIRDPGQGGTEAFF
j_call: TRBJ1-1
clone_size: -
d_call: TRBD1
v_call: TRBV10-3